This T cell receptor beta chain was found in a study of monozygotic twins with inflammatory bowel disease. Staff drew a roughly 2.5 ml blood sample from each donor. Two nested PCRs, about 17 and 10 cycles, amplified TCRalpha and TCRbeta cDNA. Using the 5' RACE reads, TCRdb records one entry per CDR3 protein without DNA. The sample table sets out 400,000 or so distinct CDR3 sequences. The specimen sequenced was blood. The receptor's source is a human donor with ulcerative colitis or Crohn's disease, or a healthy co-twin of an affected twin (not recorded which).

The CDR3 loop reads CAIGSGTQNTGELFF. The chain has TRBV10-3 and TRBJ2-2; TCRdb gives TRBD1 as the D gene, but with no DNA this cannot be confirmed. CDR3 size: 15 residues. CDR1 is ENHRY and CDR2 is SYGVKD in the germline V gene.